This T cell receptor beta chain was recorded in a study of radiotherapy plus CTLA-4 blockade in lung cancer. Study information: Objective responses were recorded in roughly 17% of patients, with disease control recorded in 25% to 35%.

Profiling relied on immunoSEQ multiplex PCR, and the TCRdb table lists in-frame clones only, not all of them. The sample comprises about 51,000 clones, approximately 80% of which are singletons, and 2% to 2.5% rests with the top ten. Germline V gene sequence: CDR1 SGHTS, CDR2 YDEGEE. V lost 1 base to trimming and J lost 4 bases, with 17 bases between them. The CDR3 spans 16 residues. Study findings and constraints: In blood, early T cell clone dynamics reportedly predicted response best, together with interferon-beta. Peripheral blood showed expansion of tumor-derived TCR clones after radiotherapy and ipilimumab.

With ipilimumab providing CTLA-4 blockade, focal radiation was administered to patients who had chemo-refractory metastatic non-small-cell lung cancer. Regarding this clone: Its antigen remains unidentified.

The receptor was isolated from a human donor with non-small cell lung cancer whose response to radiotherapy plus ipilimumab could not be evaluated. The rearrangement links TRBV5-8 to TRBJ2-5; TRBD1 is a possible D gene (6 bases). The material was peripheral blood, obtained from a patient treated with radiotherapy plus ipilimumab. The DNA for the CDR3 is TGTGCCAGCAGCTTGTCAGGGGCACGTTCGCTAGAGACCCAGTACTTC. Its protein product is CASSLSGARSLETQYF.